The sample holds many counts of the clone carrying this T cell receptor (beta chain). The sample is drawn from a study of early T cells in non-severe SARS-CoV-2 infection. MiXCR was run by TCRdb on the 5' RACE reads, yielding one entry per CDR3 protein. The sample consists of about 50,000 distinct CDR3 sequences, roughly 8.8% of them appearing once. The source is an adult who was a healthcare worker with PCR-confirmed SARS-CoV-2 infection or an uninfected control (not recorded which). The sample taken for sequencing was whole blood.

The CDR3 loop is CASSQGASSTDTQYF. The DNA of the CDR3 is TGTGCCAGCAGCCAAGGAGCGTCTAGCACAGATACGCAGTATTTT. The chain has TRBV3-1 and TRBJ2-3; no clear D gene. Trimming took off 1 base at V and 0 bases at J, with 8 bases between the two ends. CDR3 length: 15 residues. Germline values: CDR1 LGHDT, CDR2 YNNKEL (reference sequence).